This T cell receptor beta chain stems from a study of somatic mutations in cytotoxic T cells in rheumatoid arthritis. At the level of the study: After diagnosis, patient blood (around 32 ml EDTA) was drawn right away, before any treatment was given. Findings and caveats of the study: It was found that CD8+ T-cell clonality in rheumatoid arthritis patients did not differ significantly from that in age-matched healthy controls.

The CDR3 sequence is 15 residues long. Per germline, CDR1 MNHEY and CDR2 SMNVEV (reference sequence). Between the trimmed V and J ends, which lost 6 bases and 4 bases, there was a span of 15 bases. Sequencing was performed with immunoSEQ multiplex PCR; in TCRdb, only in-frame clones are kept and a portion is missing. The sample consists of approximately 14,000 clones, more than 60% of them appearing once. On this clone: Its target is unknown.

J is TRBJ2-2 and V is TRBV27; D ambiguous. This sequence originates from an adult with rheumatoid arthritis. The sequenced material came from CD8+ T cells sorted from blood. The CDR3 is CASSSGPASTGELFF. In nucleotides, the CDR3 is TGTGCCAGCAGCTCCGGACCAGCGAGCACCGGGGAGCTGTTTTTT.